Detailed here is one T cell receptor beta chain. Original analysis: Quantification of nucleated cells was approximated via reference gene primer amplification. The method was immunoSEQ multiplex PCR; TCRdb's version includes in-frame clones alone and lacks a portion of them. That table is the source of V, J and clone size, and D and trimming were worked out from the DNA. The repertoire has 400,000 to 550,000 clones, 70% to 90% of them found once; the top ten carry about 2.1%. Participants spanned ages about 18 to 90 years and resided in fewer than 30 US areas. This sample was taken from a study of blood T cell repertoires in COVID-19. Trimming took off 0 bases at V and 0 bases at J, with 11 bases between the two ends. This CDR3 has 16 amino acids. Germline lookup yields CDR1 LNHDA and CDR2 SQIVND (reference sequence).

This chain links TRBV19 with TRBJ1-1; no firm D call. Sequencing was carried out using PBMCs or T cells enriched from blood (not recorded which). The TCR originated in a woman younger than 30 with acute COVID-19. Here the CDR3 DNA reads TGTGCCAGTAGTATAGATAAATCAGGCCTGAACACTGAAGCTTTCTTT. Encoded protein: CASSIDKSGLNTEAFF.